The 18 T cell receptor beta chains presented below share a single source sample, sequenced in a study of blood T cell repertoires in COVID-19 (dated by TCRdb to the early 2020s). Receptors were amplified or captured by the immunoSEQ multiplex PCR assay. This immuneACCESS table, as held by TCRdb, lists in-frame sequences with V and J called but not all clones. Of the missing ones, under half trace to an unresolved V gene in checked studies; the others have no known cause. The table for this sample lists 200,000 or so clones; 84% of them were counted only once. About 1.8% of the sample belongs to the ten largest clones. Source material: PBMCs or T cells enriched from blood (not recorded which). Receptor source: a man in his fifties or sixties who had recovered from COVID-19.

The chain recombines TRBV11-1 with TRBJ2-3; D ambiguous. This CDR3 spans 14 amino acids. Germline CDR1 is SGHAT and CDR2 is FQDESV (reference sequence). The V end lost 3 bases, the J end lost 6 bases, and 13 bases lay between the germline ends. The CDR3 sequence is CASSFGGDGDTQYF. Written as DNA, the CDR3 is TGTGCCAGCAGCTTCGGCGGCGATGGGGATACGCAGTATTTT.

This CDR3 reads CASSVGQSSSYNEQFF. CDR3 sequence (DNA): TGTGCCAGCAGCGTGGGACAGAGCAGCTCCTACAATGAGCAGTTCTTC. The chain links TRBV9 to TRBJ2-1, with 7 bases lining up with TRBD1. This CDR3 contains 16 residues. In germline, CDR1 is SGDLS, CDR2 YYNGEE. J lost 0 bases, V lost 2 bases, and 5 bases had no gene match.

The gene calls are TRBV11-2 and TRBJ1-2, with TRBD1 matching over 7 bases. This CDR3 has 14 residues. With V trimmed by 5 bases and J by 4 bases, 7 bases remained unmatched. Germline V gene sequence: CDR1 SGHAT, CDR2 FQNNGV. In DNA, the CDR3 is TGTGCCAGCAGCCGAGAGGACAGGCCCTATGGCTACACCTTC. It is translated as CASSREDRPYGYTF.

The chain couples TRBV6-5 to TRBJ1-1, with D unclear. This CDR3 comprises 14 residues. Deletions cut 6 bases from V and 4 bases from J, with 15 bases between. Germline V gene lookup returns CDR1 MNHEY and CDR2 SVGAGI. In DNA form, the CDR3 reads TGTGCCAGCAGCCACGGAGGGAAGGGCACTGAAGCTTTCTTT. Translation gives CASSHGGKGTEAFF.

J is TRBJ1-4 and V is TRBV19, with no clear D. The CDR3 spans 13 residues. CDR1 is LNHDA, CDR2 SQIVND, per germline (reference sequence). Trimming took off 5 bases at V and 2 bases at J, with 6 bases between the two ends. In DNA, the CDR3 is TGTGCCAGTAGTTTACAGACTAATGAAAAACTGTTTTTT. The encoded protein is CASSLQTNEKLFF.

The rearrangement links TRBV30 to TRBJ1-4, with unresolved D. V lost 2 bases, J lost 5 bases, and 15 bases lay in between. Germline CDR1 GTSNPN, CDR2 SVGIG (reference sequence). This CDR3 is built from 15 residues. The CDR3 loop reads CAWSPSGNRNEKLFF. Written as DNA, the CDR3 is TGTGCCTGGAGTCCTTCCGGGAATCGAAATGAAAAACTGTTTTTT.

In DNA form, the CDR3 reads TGTGCCAGTAGTATGATAGGAGTCTCTGGGGCCAACGTCCTGACTTTC. This codes for CASSMIGVSGANVLTF. The chain combines TRBV19 with TRBJ2-6, with D uncertain. V shed 3 bases and J shed 0 bases, with 9 bases lying between them. The CDR3 consists of 16 residues. CDR1 is LNHDA, CDR2 SQIVND, per germline (reference sequence).

The chain combines TRBV5-1 with TRBJ1-1; TRBD1 agrees at 11 bases. In germline, CDR1 is SGHRS, CDR2 YFSETQ. CDR3 size: 15 residues. J gave up 2 bases and V 1 base, and 1 base lay outside the gene matches. As DNA, the CDR3 is TGCGCCAGCAGCTTGCGGACAGGGGGCAACACTGAAGCTTTCTTT. This translates into CASSLRTGGNTEAFF.

V and J are TRBV28 and TRBJ1-2; a weak D match, TRBD1 (5 bases). V lost 11 bases to trimming and J lost 0 bases, with 13 bases between them. This CDR3 contains 13 residues. Germline V CDR1 and CDR2: MDHEN, SYDVKM. The DNA of the CDR3 is TGTGCCGCCCAGGGAATTACTAACTATGGCTACACCTTC. Translated, it gives CAAQGITNYGYTF.

The chain carries TRBV30 and TRBJ1-1; perhaps TRBD1 as D (6 bases). Germline CDR1 reads GTSNPN; CDR2 reads SVGIG (reference sequence). The V end lost 4 bases, the J end lost 4 bases, and 13 bases lay between the germline ends. There are 13 residues in the CDR3. The CDR3 loop reads CAWNQGRVTEAFF. CDR3 sequence (DNA): TGTGCCTGGAATCAGGGGCGGGTCACTGAAGCTTTCTTT.

The V call is TRBV4-2, the J call TRBJ1-4; maybe TRBD1 (5 bases). This CDR3 region has 17 residues. Germline V lookup: CDR1 LGHNA, CDR2 YNFKEQ. The V end lost 1 base, the J end lost 0 bases, and 12 bases lay between the germline ends. The CDR3 spells CASSQVPGLATNEKLFF. The CDR3 DNA reads TGTGCCAGCAGCCAAGTCCCGGGACTGGCAACTAATGAAAAACTGTTTTTT.

The chain carries TRBV18 and TRBJ1-3, with a tentative D call TRBD1 (6 bases). Trimming pared 4 bases from V and 0 bases from J, leaving 13 bases between. Germline CDR1 is KGHSH and CDR2 is LQKENI. The CDR3 is 16 amino acids. DNA for the CDR3: TGTGCCAGCTCACAAAACAGGGACGACTCTGGAAACACCATATATTTT. Translated: CASSQNRDDSGNTIYF. Drawing the rest from reference TRBV18 and TRBJ1-3, the complete variable domain is NAGVMQNPRHLVRRRGQEARLRCSPMKGHSHVYWYRQLPEEGLKFMVYLQKENIIDESGMPKERFSAEFPKEGPSILRIQQVVRGDSAAYFCASSQNRDDSGNTIYFGEGSWLTVV.

The chain has TRBV6-2 or TRBV6-3 and TRBJ2-3; TRBD2 matches 13 bases. V shed 5 bases and J 3 bases; nucleotides not matched to a gene: 2. The CDR3 length is 15 residues. The germline gives CDR1 MNHEY, CDR2 SVGEGT. The CDR3 loop reads CASSRLAGGTDTQYF. The CDR3 nucleotides are TGTGCCAGCAGTAGACTAGCGGGAGGTACAGATACGCAGTATTTT.

Comments on this clone: One end of the junction varies from germline; a read error may be responsible. This rearrangement joins TRBV7-7 to TRBJ2-5; 9 positions match TRBD2. CDR1 SSHAT and CDR2 FNYEAQ come from the germline V gene (reference sequence). The CDR3 sequence is 15 residues long. CDR3: CASSRVAGAQETQYF. The CDR3 coding sequence is TGTGCTAGCAGCAGGGTAGCGGGGGCCCAAGAGACCCAGTACTTC. Looking up the rest from reference TRBV7-7 and TRBJ2-5 gives the full variable domain: GAGVSQSPRYKVTKRGQDVTLRCDPISSHATLYWYQQALGQGPEFLTYFNYEAQPDKSGLPSDRFSAERPEGSISTLTIQRTEQRDSAMYRCASSRVAGAQETQYFGPGTRLLVL.

The J gene is TRBJ1-1, the V gene TRBV12-3 or TRBV12-4; D unclear. The length of the CDR3 is 13 residues. V was pared by 4 bases and J by 0 bases, with 6 bases between. The CDR3 is CASSSHMNTEAFF. For the CDR3, the DNA is TGTGCCAGCAGTTCTCACATGAACACTGAAGCTTTCTTT.

V usage is TRBV6-2 or TRBV6-3 and J usage is TRBJ2-7, with D hard to call. Germline V gene lookup returns CDR1 MNHEY and CDR2 SVGEGT. V lost 5 bases to trimming and J lost 2 bases, with 16 bases between them. This CDR3 comprises 15 residues. CDR3 sequence reads: CASSPWSVGAYEQYF. Here the CDR3 DNA reads TGTGCCAGCAGTCCCTGGTCGGTCGGAGCCTACGAGCAGTACTTC.

This clone appeared a few times. The genes are TRBV18 and TRBJ1-6; D is possibly TRBD1 (5 bases). Germline V gene sequence: CDR1 KGHSH, CDR2 LQKENI. V was cut by 0 bases and J by 9 bases, with 9 bases left in between. The CDR3 spans 14 residues. Written as DNA, the CDR3 is TGTGCCAGCTCACCACCATCAAGGGGTTCACCCCTCCACTTT. This encodes CASSPPSRGSPLHF.

The V and J genes are TRBV7-2 and TRBJ2-5, with D tentatively TRBD2 (6 bases). V gave up 0 bases and J gave up 4 bases, with 15 bases separating them. Looked up from germline, CDR1 is SGHTA and CDR2 is FQGNSA. The CDR3 runs 16 residues. CDR3 sequence reads: CASSLASSGVGETQYF. CDR3 coding DNA: TGTGCCAGCAGCTTAGCGAGTAGCGGAGTTGGAGAGACCCAGTACTTC.